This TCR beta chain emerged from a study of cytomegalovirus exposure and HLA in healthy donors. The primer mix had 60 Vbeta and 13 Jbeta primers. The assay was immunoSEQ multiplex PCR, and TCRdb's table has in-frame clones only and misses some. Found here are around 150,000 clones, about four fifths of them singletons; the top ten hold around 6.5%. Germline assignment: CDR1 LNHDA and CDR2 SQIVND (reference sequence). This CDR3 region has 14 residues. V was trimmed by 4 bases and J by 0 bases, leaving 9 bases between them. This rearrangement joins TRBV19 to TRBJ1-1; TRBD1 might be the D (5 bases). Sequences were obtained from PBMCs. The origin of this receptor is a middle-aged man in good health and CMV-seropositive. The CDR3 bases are TGTGCCAGTAGTAGGACAAGGATGAACACTGAAGCTTTCTTT. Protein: CASSRTRMNTEAFF.